The 22 T cell receptor beta chains in this list originate from one sample, sequenced in a study of blood T cell repertoires in COVID-19. Using immunoSEQ multiplex PCR, the repertoire was profiled, and TCRdb retains in-frame clones only, with some absent. The sample consists of roughly 520,000 clones, roughly 90% of them appearing once. The sequencing input was PBMCs or T cells enriched from blood (not recorded which). Every receptor here comes from a middle-aged woman who had recovered from COVID-19.

J is TRBJ1-4 and V is TRBV28, with a possible D match to TRBD1 (5 bases). Per the germline V gene, CDR1 is MDHEN and CDR2 is SYDVKM. The length of the CDR3 is 16 residues. V was shortened by 5 bases and J by 7 bases, with 20 bases between the two germline ends. The CDR3 spells CASSPFSGLISEKLFF. DNA for the CDR3: TGTGCCAGCAGTCCCTTTTCAGGGTTAATATCTGAAAAACTGTTTTTT.

The chain carries TRBV15 and TRBJ1-1; perhaps TRBD1 as D (5 bases). The V end was cut by 0 bases, the J end by 7 bases, with 12 bases between. The germline V gene encodes CDR1 LNHNV and CDR2 YYDKDF (reference sequence). The CDR3 runs 14 residues. The CDR3: CATSRDPKGVEAFF. DNA of the CDR3: TGTGCCACCAGCAGAGATCCAAAAGGGGTTGAAGCTTTCTTT.

This clone showed up just once. V usage is TRBV4-2 and J usage is TRBJ1-3, with 10 bases that match TRBD1. Germline-derived CDR1 and CDR2 are LGHNA and YNFKEQ. After removal of 0 bases from V and 5 bases from J, the junction contained 4 bases not matched to a gene. The CDR3 spans 16 residues. The CDR3 loop reads CASSQERDRGRNTIYF. The DNA for the CDR3 is TGTGCCAGCAGCCAAGAGAGGGACAGGGGTAGAAACACCATATATTTT.

This clone was observed a handful of times. The chain joins TRBV30 to TRBJ1-3, with 9 bases fitting TRBD1. The CDR3 is 16 amino acids. Unmatched junction bases numbered 9, after V lost 3 bases and J lost 3 bases. Looked up from germline, CDR1 is GTSNPN and CDR2 is SVGIG (reference sequence). Here the CDR3 DNA reads TGTGCCTGGAGGGAACGGAACAGGGGGCTTGGAAACACCATATATTTT. Translation: CAWRERNRGLGNTIYF.

V and J are TRBV4-1 and TRBJ1-5; possible D gene TRBD1, 5 bases. Germline CDR1 MGHRA, CDR2 YSYEKL. There are 16 residues in the CDR3. The V and J ends lost 4 bases and 0 bases respectively, with 13 bases between them. The CDR3 region is CASSPADSYSNQPQHF. The CDR3 region has the DNA TGCGCCAGCAGCCCGGCTGACAGCTATAGCAATCAGCCCCAGCATTTT.

The chain uses TRBV6-2 or TRBV6-3 and TRBJ2-4, with a tentative D call TRBD2 (5 bases). V shed 5 bases and J shed 4 bases, with 9 bases lying between them. Looked up from germline, CDR1 is MNHEY and CDR2 is SVGEGT. The CDR3 has 13 amino acids. This chain's CDR3 is CASSTRIKNIQYF. DNA of the CDR3: TGTGCCAGCAGTACTAGAATAAAAAACATTCAGTACTTC.

The J gene is TRBJ1-2, the V gene TRBV6-5; TRBD1 matches at 11 bases. Trimming at V came to 6 bases and at J to 4 bases, leaving 1 base not matched to a gene. CDR1 is MNHEY and CDR2 is SVGAGI in the germline V gene. The CDR3 sequence is 13 residues long. CDR3 residues: CASRGQGVYGYTF. CDR3 nucleotide sequence: TGTGCCAGCAGGGGACAGGGGGTCTATGGCTACACCTTC.

V and J are TRBV19 and TRBJ1-2; 8 positions agree with TRBD1. The J segment lost 4 bases and the V segment lost 8 bases, leaving 3 bases of the junction unmatched. The CDR3 contains 12 residues. The germline V gene has CDR1 LNHDA and CDR2 SQIVND (reference sequence). The CDR3 loop is CASSQGGYGYTF. CDR3 DNA: TGTGCCAGTTCACAGGGGGGCTATGGCTACACCTTC.

A note on this clone: A much larger clone sits a single nucleotide away, making a read error possible. The same CDR3 arises from other DNA sequences in this sample as well. This chain links TRBV10-3 with TRBJ1-5; D gene unclear. Germline loops: CDR1 ENHRY, CDR2 SYGVKD. This CDR3 has 16 amino acids. In DNA form, the CDR3 reads TGCGCCATCAGTGAGTCAGGCGGTTTTAGCAATCAGCCCCAGCATTTT. Translated: CAISESGGFSNQPQHF.

The table lists this clone with a few counts. V usage is TRBV2 and J usage is TRBJ1-5; 7 bases line up with TRBD1. The CDR3 length is 15 residues. Germline V lookup: CDR1 SNHLY, CDR2 FYNNEI. The J segment lost 0 bases and the V segment lost 6 bases, leaving 5 bases of the junction unmatched. The CDR3 DNA reads as TGTGCCAGCAGGACCACAGGGGATAGCAATCAGCCCCAGCATTTT. Translated: CASRTTGDSNQPQHF.

This chain joins TRBV29-1 and TRBJ1-1; a possible D gene is TRBD1 (5 bases). Trimming removed 5 bases at V and 4 bases at J, with 17 bases between. CDR1 is SQVTM, CDR2 ANQGSEA, per germline. This CDR3 is built from 14 residues. CDR3 protein: CSVSRGIGGTEAFF. The CDR3 region has the DNA TGCAGCGTTTCTCGGGGGATTGGGGGCACTGAAGCTTTCTTT.

The gene calls are TRBV19 and TRBJ2-7, with TRBD1 identical over 10 bases. V was clipped by 6 bases and J by 2 bases; unmatched bases: 4. Germline V gene data show CDR1 as LNHDA and CDR2 as SQIVND (reference sequence). CDR3 length: 14 residues. CDR3 nucleotides: TGTGCCAGTAGGGAAGGACAGGGGGCCTACGAGCAGTACTTC. Amino acid sequence: CASREGQGAYEQYF.

The chain carries TRBV12-3 or TRBV12-4 and TRBJ1-1; D may be TRBD1 (5 bases). CDR3 size: 12 residues. V shed 8 bases and J shed 5 bases, with 12 bases lying between them. As DNA, the CDR3 is TGTGCCAGCGGGGGAGGTGGGACTGAAGCTTTCTTT. It encodes CASGGGGTEAFF.

J is TRBJ2-1 and V is TRBV4-1, with 8 bases fitting TRBD2. V was clipped by 4 bases and J by 4 bases; unmatched bases: 9. The CDR3 has 16 amino acids. In germline, CDR1 is MGHRA, CDR2 YSYEKL. The CDR3 DNA is TGCGCCAGCAGCCTAGGGACTAGTGGGTTTTACAATGAGCAGTTCTTC. The encoded protein is CASSLGTSGFYNEQFF.

The genes are TRBV30 and TRBJ1-3; D is undetermined. The CDR3 is 11 amino acids. Germline V gene sequence: CDR1 GTSNPN, CDR2 SVGIG (reference sequence). V lost 8 bases to trimming and J lost 9 bases, with 14 bases between them. The CDR3 region has the DNA TGTGCCCGGGGTCTGGAGTTCACCATATATTTT. Translation gives CARGLEFTIYF.

The chain combines TRBV5-1 with TRBJ2-1, with TRBD1 identical over 9 bases. Trimming took 5 bases from V and 4 from J; bases not matched to a gene: 16. Germline CDR1 reads SGHRS; CDR2 reads YFSETQ. The CDR3 totals 18 residues. CDR3 amino acids: CASSSDLNRGLVYNEQFF. The CDR3 nucleotides are TGCGCCAGCAGTTCGGATTTAAACAGGGGGCTAGTTTACAATGAGCAGTTCTTC.

Points on this clone: The sample carries other DNA sequences with the same CDR3. The chain carries TRBV18 and TRBJ2-7; D is perhaps TRBD1 (6 bases). CDR1 is KGHSH and CDR2 is LQKENI in the germline V gene. The CDR3 has 14 residues. The V and J ends lost 1 base and 2 bases respectively, with 9 bases between them. DNA of the CDR3: TGTGCCAGCTCACCACTACAGGGAACCTACGAGCAGTACTTC. Encoded protein: CASSPLQGTYEQYF.

This sequence joins TRBV21-1 and TRBJ1-1; the table's D call of TRBD1 was not tested on the DNA. TRBV21-1 is tagged as a pseudogene. The CDR3 contains 12 residues. CDR3 bases: TGTGCCAGCAGCAAGGACAGGGAGGAAGCTTTCTTT. Translation: CASSKDREEAFF.

This clone has only a few counts. J is TRBJ1-5 and V is TRBV7-8; the D gene is possibly TRBD1 (5 bases). V was pared by 5 bases and J by 7 bases, with 12 bases between. Germline assignment: CDR1 SGHVS and CDR2 FQNEAQ. CDR3 length: 13 residues. The CDR3 DNA reads as TGTGCCAGCAGCCGGGGACTTGGGCAGCCCCAGCATTTT. Translated, it gives CASSRGLGQPQHF.

The chain carries TRBV19 and TRBJ1-1; the D is unclear. Between the trimmed V and J ends, which lost 5 bases and 4 bases, there was a span of 8 bases. There are 12 residues in the CDR3. Germline V lookup: CDR1 LNHDA, CDR2 SQIVND (reference sequence). CDR3 in DNA: TGTGCCAGTAGTCACGAGGGCACTGAAGCTTTCTTT. Translated, it gives CASSHEGTEAFF.

The chain uses TRBV16 and TRBJ1-2; 9 bases agree with TRBD1. Looked up from germline, CDR1 is KGHSY and CDR2 is FQNENV. Trimming took 3 bases from V and 2 from J; bases not matched to a gene: 19. The CDR3 sequence is 20 residues long. The CDR3 here is CASSHLPGDRASGANYGYTF. The CDR3 DNA reads as TGTGCCAGCAGCCACCTCCCCGGGGACAGGGCATCCGGGGCCAACTATGGCTACACCTTC.

The genes are TRBV27 and TRBJ2-2; TRBD1 matches at 10 bases. The CDR3 spans 14 residues. The germline V gene encodes CDR1 MNHEY and CDR2 SMNVEV (reference sequence). J was trimmed by 6 bases and V by 6 bases; bases with no gene match: 4. In DNA, the CDR3 is TGTGCCAGCAGCCCGGGGACAGGGGCCGGGGAGCTGTTTTTT. It specifies CASSPGTGAGELFF.